Each of the 13 T cell receptor beta chains below was sequenced from the same sample in a study of beta chain features in type 1 diabetes. Of the isolated RNA, all was reverse transcribed, and so the sequenced material was expressed TCRB transcripts. Sequencing used immunoSEQ multiplex PCR; TCRdb keeps in-frame clones, though not all of them. The table has 350,000 to 450,000 clones, more than 13% seen once. The sequencing sample was made of naive CD4+ T cells from blood. The receptors derive from a woman under 30 in good health.

The chain recombines TRBV25-1 with TRBJ2-1; tentatively, D is TRBD2 (6 bases). This CDR3 spans 15 amino acids. V lost 2 bases to trimming and J lost 2 bases, with 10 bases between them. Germline assignment: CDR1 MGHDK and CDR2 SYGVNS. The CDR3 nucleotides are TGTGCCAGCAGTGAAGGGGTAGCGGCCTACAATGAGCAGTTCTTC. It translates to CASSEGVAAYNEQFF.

Only a few counts were recorded for this clone. The rearrangement uses TRBV30 and TRBJ2-7; TRBD1 agrees at 10 bases. Germline CDR1 reads GTSNPN; CDR2 reads SVGIG (reference sequence). This CDR3 contains 16 residues. V was pared by 1 base and J by 2 bases, with 8 bases of the junction left unmatched. CDR3 nucleotides: TGTGCCTGGAGTGGGGGACACGGACAGGGGGCCTACGAGCAGTACTTC. It is translated as CAWSGGHGQGAYEQYF.

V usage is TRBV27 and J usage is TRBJ2-3; D is unresolved. The germline V gene encodes CDR1 MNHEY and CDR2 SMNVEV (reference sequence). The V end lost 1 base, the J end lost 0 bases, and 8 bases lay between the germline ends. The length of the CDR3 is 15 residues. This chain's CDR3 is CASSLFQLSTDTQYF. The CDR3 nucleotides read TGTGCCAGCAGTTTATTCCAACTTAGCACAGATACGCAGTATTTT.

This clone was recorded a few times. This CDR3 reads CASSPRQGQSYEQYF. The CDR3 DNA reads as TGTGCCAGCAGCCCTAGGCAGGGCCAAAGCTACGAGCAGTACTTC. J is TRBJ2-7 and V is TRBV5-4; perhaps TRBD1 as D (5 bases). V lost 4 bases and J lost 3, with 17 bases in between. The CDR3 loop spans 15 amino acids. The germline V gene has CDR1 SGHNT and CDR2 YYREEE (reference sequence). The variable domain in full, with the rest retrieved from reference TRBV5-4 and TRBJ2-7, is ETGVTQSPTHLIKTRGQQVTLRCSSQSGHNTVSWYQQALGQGPQFIFQYYREEENGRGNFPPRFSGLQFPNYSSELNVNALELDDSALYLCASSPRQGQSYEQYFGPGTRLTVT.

This clone was detected only once. The V call is TRBV19, the J call TRBJ2-5, with 7 nucleotides matching TRBD1. With 5 bases clipped from V and 5 bases from J, the junction kept 8 bases outside the gene matches. Germline-derived CDR1 and CDR2 are LNHDA and SQIVND (reference sequence). This CDR3 spans 14 amino acids. For the CDR3, the DNA is TGTGCCAGTAGTCTCTTGGGACAGCGGGAGACCCAGTACTTC. Translation: CASSLLGQRETQYF.

This clone was recorded a few times. The gene calls are TRBV18 and TRBJ1-5, with D perhaps TRBD1 (6 bases). Per germline, CDR1 KGHSH and CDR2 LQKENI. CDR3 length: 15 residues. V shed 3 bases and J shed 1 base, with 10 bases lying between them. The CDR3 loop reads CASSPRQDSNQPQHF. In DNA, the CDR3 is TGTGCCAGCTCACCTCGACAGGACAGCAATCAGCCCCAGCATTTT.

V usage is TRBV9 and J usage is TRBJ2-3, with 7 bases lining up with TRBD1. The CDR3 is 16 amino acids. After removal of 1 base from V and 0 bases from J, the junction contained 5 bases not matched to a gene. CDR1 is SGDLS, CDR2 YYNGEE, per germline. The CDR3 spells CASSVLTGSSTDTQYF. The CDR3 DNA reads as TGTGCCAGCAGCGTATTGACAGGGTCTAGCACAGATACGCAGTATTTT.

Only a few counts were recorded for this clone. The chain carries TRBV14 and TRBJ2-2; possibly TRBD1 for D (6 bases). The CDR3 totals 14 residues. Germline V gene lookup returns CDR1 SGHDN and CDR2 FVKESK. Trimming took off 4 bases at V and 2 bases at J, with 8 bases between the two ends. This CDR3 is CASSRDINTGELFF. CDR3 coding DNA: TGTGCCAGCAGCCGGGACATTAACACCGGGGAGCTGTTTTTT.

The gene calls are TRBV6-1 and TRBJ2-3, with 9 bases that match TRBD1. V trimming: 10 bases; J trimming: 1 base; junction bases outside the gene matches: 9. The CDR3 consists of 15 residues. The V gene's germline CDR1 is MNHNS and CDR2 SASEGT. In nucleotides, the CDR3 is TGTGCCACCCGGGTGGACAGGGGAGGCACAGATACGCAGTATTTT. Protein sequence: CATRVDRGGTDTQYF.

The gene calls are TRBV19 and TRBJ2-5, with D perhaps matching TRBD1 (5 bases). V lost 5 bases, J lost 0 bases, and 10 bases lay in between. CDR1 and CDR2 from the germline V gene are LNHDA and SQIVND (reference sequence). The CDR3 covers 14 residues. The CDR3, as DNA: TGTGCCAGTAGTCAACAGGCGAACCAAGAGACCCAGTACTTC. Its translation is CASSQQANQETQYF.

The rearrangement links TRBV7-2 to TRBJ2-3; perhaps TRBD2 as D (5 bases). Germline V gives CDR1 SGHTA, CDR2 FQGNSA. V gave up 6 bases and J gave up 0 bases, with 13 bases separating them. The CDR3 consists of 15 residues. CDR3 sequence reads: CASRKEGLSTDTQYF. The DNA of the CDR3 is TGTGCCAGCAGGAAAGAAGGACTGAGCACAGATACGCAGTATTTT.

V is TRBV4-1 and J is TRBJ2-7; tentative D call: TRBD2 (6 bases). Germline loops: CDR1 MGHRA, CDR2 YSYEKL. V lost 4 bases, J lost 6 bases, and 19 bases lay in between. This CDR3 spans 15 amino acids. CDR3: CASSRSRLESLEQYF. The CDR3, as DNA: TGCGCCAGCAGCCGTTCCAGACTAGAATCCCTCGAGCAGTACTTC.

This clone was seen more than once but under ten times. The chain joins TRBV7-2 to TRBJ1-1; no firm D call. Trimming cost V 4 bases and J 10 bases, with 13 bases left between them. CDR1 is SGHTA, CDR2 FQGNSA, per germline. The length of the CDR3 is 12 residues. Here the CDR3 DNA reads TGTGCCAGCAGCTCACAACGGCGGGGAGCTTTCTTT. Translating gives CASSSQRRGAFF.